What follows are 24 T cell receptor beta chains derived from one specimen sequenced in a study of cytomegalovirus exposure and HLA in healthy donors. The study ran its PCR with 60 Vbeta and 13 Jbeta primers. The method was immunoSEQ multiplex PCR; TCRdb's version includes in-frame clones alone and lacks a portion of them. The table shows 220,000 or so clones, with more than 75% occurring only once. Material: PBMCs. These receptors were collected from a woman in her thirties or forties in good health and CMV-seronegative.

The genes are TRBV30 and TRBJ1-1; D is perhaps TRBD1 (5 bases). This CDR3 spans 15 amino acids. Trimming cost V 2 bases and J 0 bases, with 13 bases left between them. Germline V gene lookup returns CDR1 GTSNPN and CDR2 SVGIG (reference sequence). The CDR3 loop reads CAWSPGGHMNTEAFF. The DNA of the CDR3 is TGTGCCTGGAGTCCTGGTGGACATATGAACACTGAAGCTTTCTTT.

This chain links TRBV14 with TRBJ1-2; 9 bases map to TRBD1. From germline, CDR1 is SGHDN and CDR2 FVKESK. The CDR3 sequence is 14 residues long. V was clipped by 4 bases and J by 6 bases; unmatched bases: 6. The DNA of the CDR3 is TGTGCCAGCAGCCCCGGGACAGGGTCAGATGGCTACACCTTC. Its translation is CASSPGTGSDGYTF.

The chain carries TRBV7-9 and TRBJ2-7; 10 bases line up with TRBD1. Germline V gives CDR1 SEHNR, CDR2 FQNEAQ (reference sequence). V was clipped by 5 bases and J by 3 bases; unmatched bases: 10. This CDR3 comprises 16 residues. CDR3 sequence reads: CASSRGTGVGYYEQYF. The CDR3 DNA follows: TGTGCCAGCAGCCGCGGGACAGGGGTTGGGTACTACGAGCAGTACTTC.

V gene TRBV30 combines with J gene TRBJ2-7; D not certain. The germline V gene has CDR1 GTSNPN and CDR2 SVGIG (reference sequence). V lost 1 base, J lost 2 bases, and 9 bases lay in between. The CDR3 length is 13 residues. The DNA for the CDR3 is TGTGCCTGGAGTGGTACAGCACCCTACGAGCAGTACTTC. Amino acids: CAWSGTAPYEQYF.

The chain is built from TRBV9 and TRBJ2-3; 13 bases align to TRBD2. The CDR3 spans 17 residues. The V gene's germline CDR1 is SGDLS and CDR2 YYNGEE. Trimming took 3 bases from V and 2 from J; bases not matched to a gene: 6. CDR3 in amino acids: CASSAGTSGIFTDTQYF. CDR3 nucleotide sequence: TGTGCCAGCAGCGCCGGGACTAGCGGGATCTTCACAGATACGCAGTATTTT. The full variable domain, in which reference TRBV9 and TRBJ2-3 provide the parts outside the CDR3, is DSGVTQTPKHLITATGQRVTLRCSPRSGDLSVYWYQQSLDQGLQFLIQYYNGEERAKGNILERFSAQQFPDLHSELNLSSLELGDSALYFCASSAGTSGIFTDTQYFGPGTRLTVL.

The sample holds a few counts of this clone. V and J are TRBV19 and TRBJ2-4, with D uncertain. V lost 11 bases and J 0 bases, leaving 11 bases between the germline ends. CDR1 and CDR2 from the germline V gene are LNHDA and SQIVND (reference sequence). This CDR3 comprises 13 residues. In DNA, the CDR3 is TGTGCCGTATCTCCTCTAGCCAAAAACATTCAGTACTTC. It yields the protein CAVSPLAKNIQYF.

This chain uses TRBV7-6 with TRBJ1-3; no definite D call. CDR1 and CDR2 from the germline V gene are SGHVS and FNYEAQ. Trimming left V 6 bases short and J 0 bases short, with 21 bases between. The length of the CDR3 is 18 residues. The CDR3 bases are TGTGCCAGCAGTCGAACCTGGCAAACAGCTGTCTCTGGAAACACCATATATTTT. This gives the protein CASSRTWQTAVSGNTIYF.

V and J are TRBV9 and TRBJ2-7, with D possibly being TRBD2 (5 bases). Trimming took off 0 bases at V and 0 bases at J, with 10 bases between the two ends. The CDR3 is 15 residues long. CDR1 is SGDLS, CDR2 YYNGEE, per germline. CDR3 loop: CASSVGGQSSYEQYF. DNA of the CDR3: TGTGCCAGCAGCGTAGGAGGGCAGAGCTCCTACGAGCAGTACTTC.

The V and J genes are TRBV7-9 and TRBJ2-7; possible D gene TRBD1, 6 bases. The CDR3 is 12 residues long. In germline, CDR1 is SEHNR, CDR2 FQNEAQ (reference sequence). The V end was cut by 6 bases, the J end by 7 bases, with 13 bases between. The CDR3 reads CASSDSGEEQYF. The CDR3 DNA sequence: TGTGCCAGCAGTGATTCAGGGGAGGAGCAGTACTTC. The complete variable domain, with remaining parts taken from reference TRBV7-9 and TRBJ2-7, reads DTGVSQNPRHKITKRGQNVTFRCDPISEHNRLYWYRQTLGQGPEFLTYFQNEAQLEKSRLLSDRFSAERPKGSFSTLEIQRTEQGDSAMYLCASSDSGEEQYFGPGTRLTVT.

The chain is built from TRBV6-4 and TRBJ2-6; the match to TRBD2 covers 13 bases. The CDR3 spans 21 residues. Germline lookup yields CDR1 MRHNA and CDR2 SNTAGT. V gave up 0 bases and J gave up 4 bases; unmatched junction bases: 12. CDR3 nucleotides: TGTGCCAGCAGTGACTCAACCGGGACTAGCGGGGCCTCTCAAGGGGCCAACGTCCTGACTTTC. The encoded protein is CASSDSTGTSGASQGANVLTF.

The chain joins TRBV19 to TRBJ2-1; 10 bases match TRBD2. With V trimmed by 9 bases and J by 1 base, 9 bases remained unmatched. The CDR3 runs to 16 residues. Germline CDR1 LNHDA, CDR2 SQIVND (reference sequence). CDR3 in DNA: TGTGCCAGCGCACTAGCGGGGTTCGCGTCCTACAATGAGCAGTTCTTC. Protein sequence: CASALAGFASYNEQFF.

The chain has TRBV5-1 and TRBJ2-3, with TRBD2 identical over 11 bases. The CDR3 has 17 residues. V was clipped by 4 bases and J by 2 bases; unmatched bases: 9. The germline CDR1 and CDR2 sequences are SGHRS and YFSETQ. This chain's CDR3 is CASSRALAGGDTDTQYF. The CDR3, as DNA: TGCGCCAGCAGCAGAGCGTTAGCGGGAGGGGACACAGATACGCAGTATTTT.

J is TRBJ1-5 and V is TRBV6-1; maybe TRBD1 (6 bases). Trimming cost V 11 bases and J 4 bases, with 15 bases left between them. The germline gives CDR1 MNHNS, CDR2 SASEGT. The CDR3 has 13 amino acids. CDR3 in DNA: TGTGCCGGGGGGGGCATAAGGAATCAGCCCCAGCATTTT. Its translation is CAGGGIRNQPQHF.

The CDR3 DNA is TGTGCCAGCAGCTTAGGCCCGACAGGGGGCGTGGGCTATGGCTACACCTTC. Its translation: CASSLGPTGGVGYGYTF. The rearrangement links TRBV7-3 to TRBJ1-2; 10 bases match TRBD1. With V trimmed by 2 bases and J by 4 bases, 10 bases remained unmatched. Germline V gene data show CDR1 as SGHTA and CDR2 as FQGTGA. The CDR3 extends over 17 amino acids.

The chain has TRBV2 and TRBJ2-1, with D hard to call. Germline CDR1 reads SNHLY; CDR2 reads FYNNEI. The CDR3 has 14 amino acids. With 4 bases removed from V and 0 bases from J, the gap between germline ends came to 7 bases. The CDR3 DNA sequence: TGTGCCAGCAGTGTATTGAGCTCCTACAATGAGCAGTTCTTC. Its translation is CASSVLSSYNEQFF.

J is TRBJ1-1 and V is TRBV2; D gene unclear. Germline CDR1 reads SNHLY; CDR2 reads FYNNEI. Trimming stripped 1 base from V and 5 bases from J, with 8 bases between. CDR3 size: 13 residues. The CDR3 nucleotides read TGTGCCAGCAGTGAAGGCACCGGGACTGAAGCTTTCTTT. Protein: CASSEGTGTEAFF.

This clone is a singleton in its sample. The chain carries TRBV6-5 and TRBJ2-7; 11 bases align to TRBD1. The trim removed 4 bases at V and 6 bases at J, leaving 5 bases unmatched. The CDR3 contains 14 residues. The germline V gene encodes CDR1 MNHEY and CDR2 SVGAGI. The CDR3 bases are TGTGCCAGCAGTTTCGGGACAGGGGGTAGCGAGCAGTACTTC. It codes for CASSFGTGGSEQYF.

This chain links TRBV5-4 with TRBJ2-1, with a possible D match to TRBD1 (6 bases). CDR1 and CDR2 (germline): SGHNT, YYREEE (reference sequence). V was shortened by 4 bases and J by 6 bases, with 8 bases between the two germline ends. The CDR3 totals 12 residues. CDR3 sequence (DNA): TGTGCCAGCAGCCAACAGGGCAATGAGCAGTTCTTC. This gives the protein CASSQQGNEQFF. Combining the CDR3 with reference TRBV5-4 and TRBJ2-1 gives the whole variable domain ETGVTQSPTHLIKTRGQQVTLRCSSQSGHNTVSWYQQALGQGPQFIFQYYREEENGRGNFPPRFSGLQFPNYSSELNVNALELDDSALYLCASSQQGNEQFFGPGTRLTVL.

This chain uses TRBV4-1 with TRBJ2-7; 14 positions match TRBD2. The CDR3 is 15 amino acids. V was clipped by 3 bases and J by 7 bases; unmatched bases: 5. The germline V gene encodes CDR1 MGHRA and CDR2 YSYEKL. This CDR3 is CASSQGLAGVNEQYF. The CDR3 DNA reads as TGCGCCAGCAGCCAGGGACTAGCGGGAGTGAATGAGCAGTACTTC.

There are a few counts of this clone. V gene TRBV29-1 combines with J gene TRBJ2-4; the D gene is possibly TRBD2 (6 bases). Deletions cut 0 bases from V and 8 bases from J, with 11 bases between. CDR1 is SQVTM and CDR2 is ANQGSEA in the germline V gene. There are 13 residues in the CDR3. The CDR3 sequence: CSVEERGGDIQYF. CDR3 DNA sequence: TGCAGCGTTGAAGAGCGGGGAGGAGACATTCAGTACTTC.

The chain combines TRBV25-1 with TRBJ2-5; possibly TRBD2 for D (6 bases). V gave up 2 bases and J gave up 4 bases, with 17 bases separating them. The length of the CDR3 is 16 residues. Germline V gene data show CDR1 as MGHDK and CDR2 as SYGVNS. The CDR3 sequence: CASSERLVGSAETQYF. The CDR3, as DNA: TGTGCCAGCAGTGAAAGACTAGTAGGGAGCGCAGAGACCCAGTACTTC.

This clone was found a few times. The CDR3: CASRMRQEANYGYTF. CDR3 bases: TGCGCCAGCAGAATGAGACAGGAAGCTAACTATGGCTACACCTTC. The V and J genes are TRBV4-1 and TRBJ1-2, with D possibly matching TRBD1 (6 bases). Trimming cost V 6 bases and J 0 bases, with 14 bases left between them. The CDR3 runs to 15 residues. The germline CDR1 and CDR2 sequences are MGHRA and YSYEKL.

The chain joins TRBV10-1 to TRBJ1-1, with D tentatively TRBD1 (6 bases). The V gene's germline CDR1 is WNHNN and CDR2 SYGVQD (reference sequence). The CDR3 is 15 amino acids. V lost 0 bases and J lost 6, with 14 bases in between. The CDR3 DNA is TGCGCCAGCAGTGAGTCGACAGGCTTTGGGGCTGAAGCTTTCTTT. Amino acid sequence: CASSESTGFGAEAFF.

The chain links TRBV6-5 to TRBJ2-3; D gene unclear. The CDR3 consists of 15 residues. Trimming left V 6 bases short and J 0 bases short, with 13 bases between. CDR1 and CDR2 (germline): MNHEY, SVGAGI. In DNA, the CDR3 is TGTGCCAGCAGAGCCCGAGTACCTAGCACAGATACGCAGTATTTT. Its translation is CASRARVPSTDTQYF.